The 16 T cell receptor beta chains below come from one sample, sequenced in a study of response to subunit inactivated influenza vaccine. One entry per CDR3 protein results from TCRdb running MiXCR on the RT-PCR reads. The sample has about 700,000 distinct CDR3 sequences, 15% to 17% seen once; the top ten hold roughly 10%. This sample comprised PBMCs from blood, obtained 11 to 12 days after vaccination. These receptors came from a man aged 50 to 60 who received an inactivated influenza vaccine.

The chain carries TRBV5-1 and TRBJ2-3, with 8 bases aligning to TRBD2. The V segment lost 4 bases and the J segment 4 bases; nucleotides outside the gene matches: 8. The CDR3 spans 15 residues. CDR1 and CDR2 (germline): SGHRS, YFSETQ. The CDR3 DNA is TGCGCCAGCAGCACAGGACCTAGCGGGCCAGATACGCAGTATTTT. As protein: CASSTGPSGPDTQYF.

Only a few counts were recorded for this clonotype. The genes are TRBV4-1 and TRBJ2-5; TRBD1 is a possible D gene (6 bases). Deletions cut 3 bases from V and 0 bases from J, with 14 bases between. Germline loops: CDR1 MGHRA, CDR2 YSYEKL. The CDR3 consists of 16 residues. CDR3 nucleotide sequence: TGCGCCAGCAGCCAGGTGGGGACACAGTACCAAGAGACCCAGTACTTC. Translated: CASSQVGTQYQETQYF.

This clonotype was observed many times. The chain employs TRBV10-3 and TRBJ2-7, with 10 positions matching TRBD1. Germline CDR1 reads ENHRY; CDR2 reads SYGVKD. CDR3 size: 16 residues. J was trimmed by 2 bases and V by 0 bases; bases with no gene match: 4. Written as DNA, the CDR3 is TGTGCCATCAGTGAGTCGGTGGGGACAGGGGCCTACGAGCAGTACTTC. This sequence encodes CAISESVGTGAYEQYF.

The chain carries TRBV6-2 or TRBV6-3 and TRBJ2-7; tentatively, D is TRBD2 (7 bases). In germline, CDR1 is MNHEY, CDR2 SVGEGT. The CDR3 extends over 17 amino acids. The V end lost 7 bases, the J end lost 4 bases, and 26 bases lay between the germline ends. The CDR3 protein is CASKSVGGREFQYEQYF. The CDR3, as DNA: TGTGCCAGCAAGTCCGTCGGGGGGCGCGAGTTTCAATACGAGCAGTACTTC.

This clonotype came up a few times. This chain joins TRBV5-1 and TRBJ2-7; 12 bases map to TRBD1. V dropped 2 bases and J dropped 6; count of bases not matched to a gene: 3. Germline V gene lookup returns CDR1 SGHRS and CDR2 YFSETQ. This CDR3 has 14 amino acids. The CDR3 sequence is CASSFGTGGREQYF. The CDR3 bases are TGCGCCAGCAGCTTCGGGACAGGGGGCCGCGAGCAGTACTTC.

The genes are TRBV28 and TRBJ2-1; 9 nucleotides agree with TRBD2. The V gene's germline CDR1 is MDHEN and CDR2 SYDVKM. V was pared by 3 bases and J by 7 bases, with 7 bases of the junction left unmatched. The CDR3 extends over 15 amino acids. CDR3 in amino acids: CASSFRLAGMNEQFF. For the CDR3, the DNA is TGTGCCAGCAGTTTTCGTCTAGCGGGGATGAATGAGCAGTTCTTC.

This clonotype was counted at least ten times. This chain joins TRBV7-9 and TRBJ2-3, with D unresolved. Trimming took off 5 bases at V and 2 bases at J, with 8 bases between the two ends. The CDR3 totals 13 residues. Germline lookup yields CDR1 SEHNR and CDR2 FQNEAQ (reference sequence). CDR3 coding DNA: TGTGCCAGCAGCCCCAGACTCACAGATACGCAGTATTTT. Protein product: CASSPRLTDTQYF.

V gene TRBV20-1 combines with J gene TRBJ2-7; 7 bases agree with TRBD1. This CDR3 has 14 amino acids. V lost 3 bases to trimming and J lost 0 bases; unmatched junction nucleotides: 5. The germline V gene has CDR1 DFQATT and CDR2 SNEGSKA (reference sequence). CDR3 amino acids: CSASPGTVSYEQYF. In DNA, the CDR3 is TGCAGTGCTAGCCCCGGGACAGTCTCCTACGAGCAGTACTTC.

This clonotype was detected ten times or more. V is TRBV7-6 and J is TRBJ2-1; 11 positions agree with TRBD2. Trimming cost V 6 bases and J 9 bases; bases outside gene matches: 10. Per germline, CDR1 SGHVS and CDR2 FNYEAQ. The CDR3 is 15 amino acids. DNA for the CDR3: TGTGCCAGCAGTTATACTAGCGGGGGTCTGACTGAGCAGTTCTTC. This translates into CASSYTSGGLTEQFF.

The gene calls are TRBV12-3 or TRBV12-4 and TRBJ1-5; 11 nucleotides match TRBD1. The CDR3 consists of 20 residues. J was trimmed by 0 bases and V by 5 bases; bases with no gene match: 15. The CDR3 here is CASSLSKGGQGGYSNQPQHF. The DNA for the CDR3 is TGTGCCAGCAGTCTTTCAAAAGGGGGACAGGGGGGCTATAGCAATCAGCCCCAGCATTTT.

In its sample, this clonotype was seen a few times. This chain connects TRBV14 to TRBJ2-1, with D unresolved. The ends were cut back, 4 bases at V and 4 bases at J, with 11 bases in the middle. Per germline, CDR1 SGHDN and CDR2 FVKESK. The CDR3 covers 14 residues. The chain's CDR3 is CASSPSAGYNEQFF. The CDR3 nucleotides read TGTGCCAGCAGCCCTTCGGCCGGGTACAATGAGCAGTTCTTC.

This clonotype was observed at least ten times. V gene TRBV12-3 or TRBV12-4 combines with J gene TRBJ2-2, with TRBD2 matching over 11 bases. The CDR3 consists of 14 residues. Unmatched junction bases numbered 1, after V lost 4 bases and J lost 6 bases. For the CDR3, the DNA is TGTGCCAGCAGTTCGGGACTAGCGGCCGGGGAGCTGTTTTTT. It yields the protein CASSSGLAAGELFF.

The chain recombines TRBV27 with TRBJ2-1; 8 nucleotides agree with TRBD2. Germline CDR1 reads MNHEY; CDR2 reads SMNVEV (reference sequence). Unmatched junction bases numbered 5, after V lost 2 bases and J lost 2 bases. This CDR3 contains 16 residues. The CDR3, as DNA: TGTGCCAGCAGTTTAACGGCGGGAGGCACCTACAATGAGCAGTTCTTC. Translating gives CASSLTAGGTYNEQFF.

The V gene is TRBV7-9, the J gene TRBJ2-7, with D perhaps TRBD2 (6 bases). V dropped 5 bases and J dropped 5 bases, with 16 bases sitting between them. Germline V gives CDR1 SEHNR, CDR2 FQNEAQ (reference sequence). The CDR3 consists of 14 residues. The CDR3, as DNA: TGTGCCAGCAGCAAGACTAGTTTCACTGACGAGCAGTACTTC. Its protein product is CASSKTSFTDEQYF.

This clonotype has just a few counts. The chain uses TRBV20-1 and TRBJ1-2; 7 nucleotides align to TRBD1. V dropped 3 bases and J dropped 5; count of bases not matched to a gene: 15. The CDR3 runs 16 residues. CDR1 is DFQATT and CDR2 is SNEGSKA in the germline V gene (reference sequence). CDR3 sequence (DNA): TGCAGTGCTAGCAATTCGGGACAGAAATTTTCGTATGGCTACACCTTC. Translated: CSASNSGQKFSYGYTF.

The chain couples TRBV18 to TRBJ2-5; D uncertain. The CDR3 covers 13 residues. Per the germline V gene, CDR1 is KGHSH and CDR2 is LQKENI. The V gene lost 0 bases and the J gene lost 7 bases, with 9 bases spanning the gap. CDR3 region: CASSPPSKATQYF. Written as DNA, the CDR3 is TGTGCCAGCTCACCACCGTCAAAGGCGACCCAGTACTTC.